The clone carrying this TCR beta chain was seen more than once but under ten times. Its antigen is unknown. The data derive from a study of T cells after posttransplantation cyclophosphamide. Regarding the study as a whole: Donor CD8+ memory clones often dominated recipient blood repertoires at later times. Recipient CMV seropositivity and CMV reactivation strongly tracked TRB clonality. Tissue-infiltrating T cells from skin or gut overlapped little with blood T cells.

Treatment was busulfan-fludarabine conditioning, a marrow graft, and cyclophosphamide on days +3 and +4. Libraries were prepared by immunoSEQ multiplex PCR; TCRdb keeps only in-frame clonotypes and omits some of them. The sample shows about 3,200 clones, no singletons; the ten largest hold about an eighth. The V gene lost 5 bases and the J gene lost 2 bases, with 8 bases spanning the gap. This CDR3 region has 13 residues. Germline-derived CDR1 and CDR2 are SGHAT and FQNNGV. The TCR comes from a female patient in her 60s who received an allogeneic stem cell transplant from a related donor and was CMV-positive. Part of the T cells may come from the graft donor. Specimen: PBMCs, collected after allogeneic stem cell transplant with posttransplant cyclophosphamide. This chain joins TRBV11-2 and TRBJ2-3; D uncertain. This CDR3 reads CASSPSDTDTQYF. CDR3 sequence (DNA): TGTGCCAGCAGCCCGAGCGACACAGATACGCAGTATTTT.